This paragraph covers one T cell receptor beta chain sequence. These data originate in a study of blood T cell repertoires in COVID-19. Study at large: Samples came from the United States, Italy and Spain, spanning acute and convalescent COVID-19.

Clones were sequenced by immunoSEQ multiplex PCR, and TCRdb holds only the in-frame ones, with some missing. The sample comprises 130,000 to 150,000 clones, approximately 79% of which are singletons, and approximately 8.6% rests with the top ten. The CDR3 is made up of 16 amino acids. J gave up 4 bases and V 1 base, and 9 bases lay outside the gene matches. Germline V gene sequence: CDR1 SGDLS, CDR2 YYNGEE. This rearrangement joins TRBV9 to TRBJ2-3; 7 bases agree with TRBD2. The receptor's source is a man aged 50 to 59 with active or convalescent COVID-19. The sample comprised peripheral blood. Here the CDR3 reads CASSVQAGRGADTQYF. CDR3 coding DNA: TGTGCCAGCAGCGTACAGGCGGGGAGGGGCGCAGATACGCAGTATTTT.